This note documents a single T cell receptor beta chain sequence. The data originate from a study of blood T cell repertoires in COVID-19. Enrolled through a virtual design, the participants were between roughly 18 and 95 years of age and came from roughly 22 US areas. Categorization into cohorts depended on clinical history that participants reported. Sequenced by immunoSEQ multiplex PCR; TCRdb stores in-frame clones only, minus some. The sample has a few hundred thousand clones, approximately 85% seen once. Sample: PBMCs or T cells enriched from blood (not recorded which). This clonotype originated in a man aged 25-40 years who had recovered from COVID-19.

The CDR3 sequence is CASTVGDTGELFF. The CDR3 DNA follows: TGTGCCAGCACGGTAGGGGACACCGGGGAGCTGTTTTTT. The gene calls are TRBV2 and TRBJ2-2; maybe TRBD1 (5 bases). The CDR3 has 13 amino acids. Trimming shortened V by 7 bases and J by 3 bases, and 9 bases separated the two germline ends. Germline V CDR1 and CDR2: SNHLY, FYNNEI.